This TCR beta chain was found in a study of cytomegalovirus exposure and HLA in healthy donors. Study results and limitations: In vitro work confirmed that a few CMV-associated chains recognize CMV antigens. Cytomegalovirus-associated status was assigned to some 180 TCR beta chains. Fewer N-insertions than the approximately 700-donor mean were reportedly shown by an Asian-associated ancestry cluster in a later analysis.

To note about this clone: Antigen unknown.

13 Jbeta primers and 60 Vbeta primers were used for the PCR. The protocol was immunoSEQ multiplex PCR, while the TCRdb copy is restricted to in-frame clones and leaves out a portion. In the table there are 200,000 or so clones, nearly 80% of which are singletons. The CDR3 covers 14 residues. Germline assignment: CDR1 SEHNR and CDR2 FQNEAQ (reference sequence). V was pared by 5 bases and J by 2 bases, with 6 bases of the junction left unmatched. This clonotype was obtained from a woman aged 25 to 39 in good health and CMV-seropositive. The source material was PBMCs. This chain uses TRBV7-9 with TRBJ2-7, with 7 bases that match TRBD1. For the CDR3, the DNA is TGTGCCAGCAGCCCGTGGGACAGCACCTACGAGCAGTACTTC. Translated, it gives CASSPWDSTYEQYF.